Sequencing of this T cell receptor (beta chain) was carried out in a study of T cell changes during pregnancy in multiple sclerosis. The junction had 7 bases not matched to a gene; V was cut back by 5 bases and J by 4 bases. Per the germline V gene, CDR1 is SGHVS and CDR2 is FNYEAQ. The CDR3 runs to 14 residues. Some clones are missing from TCRdb's copy, which holds only in-frame ones; the method was immunoSEQ multiplex PCR. The table lists 40,000 to 55,000 clones, 91% of them singletons. Sequencing used CD8+ T cells from peripheral blood mononuclear cells, obtained after pregnancy. The V call is TRBV7-6, the J call TRBJ1-1; TRBD1 matches at 7 bases. The clonotype was recovered from a female donor with multiple sclerosis, enrolled in a pregnancy study. The CDR3 DNA sequence: TGTGCCAGCAGCCCATCGACAGGGAGCACTGAAGCTTTCTTT. Amino acid sequence: CASSPSTGSTEAFF.